The clone carrying this TCR beta chain was seen many times. Its target is not known. The CDR3 is 14 residues long. Per the germline V gene, CDR1 is MDHEN and CDR2 is SYDVKM. V lost 2 bases and J lost 4; bases outside the gene matches: 0. The sample belongs to a study of regulatory T cells in long-lasting Graves disease. In building TCR beta libraries, iRepertoire HTBI primers were used together with Arm-PCR of CDR3 regions. Original processing methods: Among the samples, 60 to 75 TRBV and 14 TRBJ segments were identified. One entry per CDR3 protein results from TCRdb running MiXCR on the multiplex PCR reads. The V and J calls shown here were made by TCRdb, not taken from the authors' results. Of 310,000 or so distinct CDR3 sequences listed, 20% are singletons. Time point: persistent/refractory GD, antithyroid drugs over 5 years with positive TRAb. PBMC RNA served as the TCR library source. Study findings and constraints: Only peripheral blood was studied, not thyroid tissue. Clonotypes that were public and shared totalled 2,500 to 3,500 in persistent patients versus 800 to 1,000 in new patients. TRBV28 was favored in persistent disease, as were TRBJ1-2 and TRBJ2-5.

The sequencing here drew on peripheral blood mononuclear cells (PBMCs), taken when the disease was refractory, from a patient treated with antithyroid drugs. The clonotype originates from a female donor with Graves disease. The chain recombines TRBV28 with TRBJ2-7; 12 bases agree with TRBD2. CDR3 in DNA: TGTGCCAGCAGTTTAACTAGCGGGAGGTACGAGCAGTACTTC. This gives the protein CASSLTSGRYEQYF.